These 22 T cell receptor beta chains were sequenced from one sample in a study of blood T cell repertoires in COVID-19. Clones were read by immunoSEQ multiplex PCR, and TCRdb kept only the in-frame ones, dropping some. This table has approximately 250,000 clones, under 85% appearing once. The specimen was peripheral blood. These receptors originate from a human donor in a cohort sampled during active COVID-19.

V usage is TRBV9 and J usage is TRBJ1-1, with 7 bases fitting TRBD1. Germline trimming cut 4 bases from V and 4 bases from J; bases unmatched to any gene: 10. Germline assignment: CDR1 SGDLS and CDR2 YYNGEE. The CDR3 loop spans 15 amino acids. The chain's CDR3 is CASSSRQGGSTEAFF. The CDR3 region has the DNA TGTGCCAGCAGCTCCAGACAGGGTGGTAGCACTGAAGCTTTCTTT.

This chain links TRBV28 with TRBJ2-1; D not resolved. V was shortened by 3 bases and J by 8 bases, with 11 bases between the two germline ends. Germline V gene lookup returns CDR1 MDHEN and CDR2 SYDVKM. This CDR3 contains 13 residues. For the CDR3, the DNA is TGTGCCAGCAGTTTGATTTCACAATATGAGCAGTTCTTC. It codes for CASSLISQYEQFF.

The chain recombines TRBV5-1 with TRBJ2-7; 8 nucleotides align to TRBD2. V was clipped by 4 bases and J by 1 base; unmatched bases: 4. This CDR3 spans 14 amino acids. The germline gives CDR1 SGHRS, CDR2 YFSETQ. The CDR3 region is CASSPGGGSYEQYF. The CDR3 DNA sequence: TGCGCCAGCAGCCCCGGGGGGGGGTCCTACGAGCAGTACTTC.

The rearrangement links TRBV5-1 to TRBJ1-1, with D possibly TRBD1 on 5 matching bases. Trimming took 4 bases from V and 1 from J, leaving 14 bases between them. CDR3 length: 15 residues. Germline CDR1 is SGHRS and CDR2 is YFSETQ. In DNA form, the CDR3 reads TGCGCCAGCAGCCCCAGGGATATGGCGAACACTGAAGCTTTCTTT. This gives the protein CASSPRDMANTEAFF.

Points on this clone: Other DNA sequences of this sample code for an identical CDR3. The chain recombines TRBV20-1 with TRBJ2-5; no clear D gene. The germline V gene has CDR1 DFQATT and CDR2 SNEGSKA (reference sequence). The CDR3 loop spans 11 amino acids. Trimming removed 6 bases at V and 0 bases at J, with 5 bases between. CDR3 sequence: CSARDQETQYF. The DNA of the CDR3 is TGCAGTGCCCGAGACCAAGAGACCCAGTACTTC.

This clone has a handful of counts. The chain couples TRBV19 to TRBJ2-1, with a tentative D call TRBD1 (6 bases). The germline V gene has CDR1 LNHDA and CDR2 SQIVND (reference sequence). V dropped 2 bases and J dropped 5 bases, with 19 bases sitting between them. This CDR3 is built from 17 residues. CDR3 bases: TGTGCCAGTAGTATAAGGGGGAGTCAGATATTTAACAATGAGCAGTTCTTC. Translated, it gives CASSIRGSQIFNNEQFF.

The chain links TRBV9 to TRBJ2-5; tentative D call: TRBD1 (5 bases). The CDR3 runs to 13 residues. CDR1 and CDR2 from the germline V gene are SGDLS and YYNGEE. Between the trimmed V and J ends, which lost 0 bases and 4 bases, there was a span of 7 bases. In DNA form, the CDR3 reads TGTGCCAGCAGCGTAGAACAGGCAGAGACCCAGTACTTC. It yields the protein CASSVEQAETQYF.

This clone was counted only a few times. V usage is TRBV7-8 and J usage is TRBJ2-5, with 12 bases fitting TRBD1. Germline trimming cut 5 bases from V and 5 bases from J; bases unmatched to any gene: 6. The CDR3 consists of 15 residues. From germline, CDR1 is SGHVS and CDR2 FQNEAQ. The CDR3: CASSTGTGGRETQYF. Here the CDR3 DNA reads TGTGCCAGCAGCACCGGGACAGGGGGCCGGGAGACCCAGTACTTC.

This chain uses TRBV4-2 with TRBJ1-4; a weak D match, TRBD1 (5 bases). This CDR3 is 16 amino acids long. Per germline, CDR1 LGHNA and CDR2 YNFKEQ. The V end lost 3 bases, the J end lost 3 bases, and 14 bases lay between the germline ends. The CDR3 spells CASSHAQGPPNEKLFF. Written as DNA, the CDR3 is TGTGCCAGCAGCCACGCGCAGGGTCCCCCTAATGAAAAACTGTTTTTT.

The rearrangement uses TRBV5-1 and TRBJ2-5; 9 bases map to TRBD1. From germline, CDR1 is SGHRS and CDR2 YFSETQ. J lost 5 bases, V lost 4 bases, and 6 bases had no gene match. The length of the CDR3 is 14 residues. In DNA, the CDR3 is TGCGCCAGCAGCGGGACAGGGCCAGGGGAGACCCAGTACTTC. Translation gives CASSGTGPGETQYF.

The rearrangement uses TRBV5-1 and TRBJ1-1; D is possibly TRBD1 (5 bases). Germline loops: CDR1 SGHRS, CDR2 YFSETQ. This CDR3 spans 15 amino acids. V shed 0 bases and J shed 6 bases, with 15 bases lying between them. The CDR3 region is CASSLAVGRGAEAFF. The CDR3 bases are TGCGCCAGCAGCTTGGCGGTGGGTAGGGGCGCTGAAGCTTTCTTT.

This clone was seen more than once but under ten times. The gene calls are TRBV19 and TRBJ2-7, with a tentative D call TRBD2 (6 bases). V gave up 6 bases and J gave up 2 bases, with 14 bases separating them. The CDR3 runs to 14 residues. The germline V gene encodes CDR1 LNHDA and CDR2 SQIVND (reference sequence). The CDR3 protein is CASRKAGTAYEQYF. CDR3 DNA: TGTGCCAGTAGGAAGGCCGGGACTGCCTACGAGCAGTACTTC.

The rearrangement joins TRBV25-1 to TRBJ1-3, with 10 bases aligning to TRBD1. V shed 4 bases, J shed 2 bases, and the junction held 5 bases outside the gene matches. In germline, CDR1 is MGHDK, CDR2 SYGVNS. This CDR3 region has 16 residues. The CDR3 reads CASSARTGGPGNTIYF. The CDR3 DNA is TGTGCCAGCAGTGCCCGGACAGGGGGACCTGGAAACACCATATATTTT.

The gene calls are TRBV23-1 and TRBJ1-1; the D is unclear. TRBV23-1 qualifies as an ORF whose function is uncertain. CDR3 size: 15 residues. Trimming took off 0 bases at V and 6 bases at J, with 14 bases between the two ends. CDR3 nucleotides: TGCGCCAGCAGTCAATCGACCGACGTTCGGGCTGAAGCTTTCTTT. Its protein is CASSQSTDVRAEAFF.

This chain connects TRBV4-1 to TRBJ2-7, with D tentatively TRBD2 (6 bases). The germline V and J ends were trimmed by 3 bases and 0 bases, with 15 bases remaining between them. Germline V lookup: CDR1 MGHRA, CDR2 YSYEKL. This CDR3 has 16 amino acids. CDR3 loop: CASSQEGLTSSYEQYF. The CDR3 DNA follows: TGCGCCAGCAGCCAGGAGGGACTGACGAGCTCCTACGAGCAGTACTTC.

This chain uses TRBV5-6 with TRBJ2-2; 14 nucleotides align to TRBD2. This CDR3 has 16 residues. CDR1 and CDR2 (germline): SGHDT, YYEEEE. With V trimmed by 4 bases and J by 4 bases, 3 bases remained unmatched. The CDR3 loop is CASSPGTSGSTGELFF. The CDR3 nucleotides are TGTGCCAGCAGCCCAGGGACTAGCGGGAGCACCGGGGAGCTGTTTTTT. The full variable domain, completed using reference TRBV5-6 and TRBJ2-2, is DAGVTQSPTHLIKTRGQQVTLRCSPKSGHDTVSWYQQALGQGPQFIFQYYEEEERQRGNFPDRFSGHQFPNYSSELNVNALLLGDSALYLCASSPGTSGSTGELFFGEGSRLTVL.

CDR3 DNA sequence: TGTGCCAGCAGCTTAGGGTGGACTAGCGGGGAGACCCAGTACTTC. Translating it yields CASSLGWTSGETQYF. This rearrangement joins TRBV7-8 to TRBJ2-5, with TRBD2 identical over 11 bases. The V and J ends lost 1 base and 5 bases, in that order; junction bases with no gene match: 3. The CDR3 is 15 amino acids. CDR1 is SGHVS and CDR2 is FQNEAQ in the germline V gene.

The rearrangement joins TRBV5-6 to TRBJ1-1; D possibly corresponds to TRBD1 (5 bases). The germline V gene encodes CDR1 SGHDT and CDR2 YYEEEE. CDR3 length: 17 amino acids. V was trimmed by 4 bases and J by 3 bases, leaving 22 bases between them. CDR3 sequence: CASSLTGQRGGYTEAFF. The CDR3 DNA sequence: TGTGCCAGCAGCCTCACGGGGCAGCGGGGGGGATACACTGAAGCTTTCTTT.

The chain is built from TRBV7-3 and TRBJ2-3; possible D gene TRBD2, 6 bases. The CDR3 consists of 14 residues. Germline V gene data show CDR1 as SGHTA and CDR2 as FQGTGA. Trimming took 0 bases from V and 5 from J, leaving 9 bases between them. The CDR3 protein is CASSLTLAKDTQYF. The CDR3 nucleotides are TGTGCCAGCAGCTTAACCCTAGCGAAAGATACGCAGTATTTT.

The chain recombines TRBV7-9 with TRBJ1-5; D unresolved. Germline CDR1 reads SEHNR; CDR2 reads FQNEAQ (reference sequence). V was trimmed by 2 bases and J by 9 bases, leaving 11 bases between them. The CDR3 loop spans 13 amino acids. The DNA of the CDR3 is TGTGCCAGCAGCTTACAGGTATCAGGGCCCCAGCATTTT. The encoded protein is CASSLQVSGPQHF.

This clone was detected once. The CDR3 spells CASSSYRQGEDGYTF. The DNA for the CDR3 is TGTGCCAGCAGCTCTTATCGGCAGGGGGAGGATGGCTACACCTTC. The chain employs TRBV7-8 and TRBJ1-2; TRBD1 matches 7 bases. V was clipped by 4 bases and J by 6 bases; unmatched bases: 11. CDR1 and CDR2 from the germline V gene are SGHVS and FQNEAQ. The CDR3 covers 15 residues.

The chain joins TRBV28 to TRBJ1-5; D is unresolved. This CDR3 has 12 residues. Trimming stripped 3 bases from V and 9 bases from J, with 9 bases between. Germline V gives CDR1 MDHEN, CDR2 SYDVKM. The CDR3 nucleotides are TGTGCCAGCAGTTTCCCACGAGGGCCCCAGCATTTT. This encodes CASSFPRGPQHF.